Here is one TCR beta chain with its context. In its sample, this clone was seen a few times. What antigen it recognizes has not been identified. Per-base qualities were not stored, and no clone one base away is much larger. This entry is derived from a study of beta chain features in type 1 diabetes listed by TCRdb under 2018. Concerning the study at large: No differences in mean age, gender distribution, total cell number or subset yield were found between patients and healthy donors. Across all samples, about 110 million sorted cells were examined, and cell number per subset correlated strongly with RNA yield. In the study, TCRB repertoires of sorted circulating CD4+ T cell subsets from recently diagnosed type 1 diabetes patients were compared with those of matched healthy donors. Regulatory and stem cell-like memory subsets were obtained from only 8 patients and about 8 healthy donors, while naive and central memory subsets were obtained from all 30 or so donors.

The High Capacity cDNA Reverse Transcription Kit was used to reverse transcribe all of the isolated RNA, meaning that expressed TCRB transcripts were what got sequenced. Deep immunoSEQ sequencing was performed on naive, central memory and regulatory T cell samples, with an average of approximately 4 million total reads per sample. Sorted cells were lysed in RLT buffer, and RNA was extracted using DNase-treated RNeasy Micro or Mini kits according to cell number. To prevent cross-contamination, each cell subset was processed individually, whereas patient and healthy donor samples were processed jointly. The immunoSEQ multiplex PCR was used to amplify TCRB sequences from cDNA, yielding 87-bp fragments that span the CDR3 region. Amplicons were sequenced on the Illumina HiSeq platform. The study's processing was this. Synthetic template baselines were used to correct PCR bias computationally, reads within Hamming distance 2 were collapsed together, and singletons that could not be merged were discarded. By aligning reads against IMGT, V, D and J genes, CDR3 length, and insertions or deletions at six rearrangement sites were assigned. Within each subset, clonotype counts were normalized to the number of sorted cells before true diversity and Gini coefficients were calculated with the tcR R package. The overlap coefficient, calculated on TCRB nucleotide sequences, was used to quantify repertoire sharing. Out-of-frame TCRB sequences from naive cells were analyzed as a proxy for the pre-selection repertoire. The table comes from immuneACCESS by way of TCRdb, which keeps in-frame sequences with V and J called. Part of the clones is missing from these tables; in studies checked, under half for an unresolved V gene and the rest for unknown reasons. V, J and clone size are taken as reported in that table, and D and trimming were inferred from the DNA itself. The sample table shows 250,000 to 300,000 clones, and around 22% are seen once. The biggest ten clones account for roughly 0.011% of the sample.

Study-wide findings and limitations: Naive, central memory and regulatory TCRB repertoires appeared to be more alike among patients than among healthy donors. Sequencing cDNA rather than genomic DNA could over-represent highly expressing activated cells, although activation and CD3 levels did not differ between groups. PCR may preferentially amplify shorter templates, but because patient and control samples were amplified and corrected together, any resulting skew would affect both groups equally. Patients with type 1 diabetes made fewer insertions and deleted more nucleotides at VDJ recombination sites, implying thymic rearrangement abnormalities. Because small numbers of individuals were included in the HLA sub-analyses, any influence of HLA type on TCRB rearrangement was left unresolved. In all four CD4+ subsets, TCRB CDR3 length was moderately but significantly shorter in type 1 diabetes patients.

Each donor gave one peripheral blood draw, about 110 mL on average, collected into heparinised tubes. Using a panel that included CD45RO, CCR7, CD25, CD127, CD95 and CD27, naive, central memory, regulatory and stem cell-like memory CD4+ T cells were sorted on a BD FACSAria II. Purity was above 95% for every sorted population. PBMCs were separated immediately by Lymphoprep density gradient centrifugation and were stained directly, without being cultured. So that batch effects would be minimized, each experiment stained and sorted samples in pairs, pairing one healthy donor with one patient. The CDR3 runs 14 amino acids, cysteine and phenylalanine included. This entry keeps only the CDR3 DNA: 42 bases, framed from base 1. As encoded in the germline V gene, CDR1 is MGHDK while CDR2 is SYGVNS. V is pruned by 6 bases and J by 5 bases, leaving 6 bases of the junction without a gene match.

The receptor's source is a woman between 25 and 40 years old with type 1 diabetes. The specimen was naive CD4+ T cells from blood. Reading the label with the study, this specimen's cell subset or site is: true naive CD4+ T cells. The sequence joins TRBV25-1 to TRBJ2-1, and 8 junction bases match TRBD1. The DNA reads TGTGCCAGCAGGACCGGGACAGGTCACAATGAGCAGTTCTTC. Its product reads: CASRTGTGHNEQFF.